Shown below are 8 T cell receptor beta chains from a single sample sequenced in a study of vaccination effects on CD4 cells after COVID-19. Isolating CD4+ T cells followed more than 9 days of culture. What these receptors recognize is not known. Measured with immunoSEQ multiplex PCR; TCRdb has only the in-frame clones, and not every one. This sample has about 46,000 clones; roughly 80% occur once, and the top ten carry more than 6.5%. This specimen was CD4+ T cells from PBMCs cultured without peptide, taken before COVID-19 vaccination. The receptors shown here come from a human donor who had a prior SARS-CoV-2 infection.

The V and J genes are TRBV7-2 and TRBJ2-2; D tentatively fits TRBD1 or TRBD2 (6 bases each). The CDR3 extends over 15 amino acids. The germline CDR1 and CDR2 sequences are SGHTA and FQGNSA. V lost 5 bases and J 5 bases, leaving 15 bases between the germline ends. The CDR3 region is CASSLQGGPTGELFF. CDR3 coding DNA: TGTGCCAGCAGCCTACAAGGGGGGCCTACCGGGGAGCTGTTTTTT. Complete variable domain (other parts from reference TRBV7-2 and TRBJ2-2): GAGVSQSPSNKVTEKGKDVELRCDPISGHTALYWYRQSLGQGLEFLIYFQGNSAPDKSGLPSDRFSAERTGGSVSTLTIQRTQQEDSAVYLCASSLQGGPTGELFFGEGSRLTVL.

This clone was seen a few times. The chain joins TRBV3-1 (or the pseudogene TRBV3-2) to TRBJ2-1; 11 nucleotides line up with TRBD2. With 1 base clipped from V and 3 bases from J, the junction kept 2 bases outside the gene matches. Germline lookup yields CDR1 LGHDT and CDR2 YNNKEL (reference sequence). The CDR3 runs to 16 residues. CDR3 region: CASSQGTSGFYNEQFF. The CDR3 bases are TGTGCCAGCAGCCAAGGGACTAGCGGGTTCTACAATGAGCAGTTCTTC.

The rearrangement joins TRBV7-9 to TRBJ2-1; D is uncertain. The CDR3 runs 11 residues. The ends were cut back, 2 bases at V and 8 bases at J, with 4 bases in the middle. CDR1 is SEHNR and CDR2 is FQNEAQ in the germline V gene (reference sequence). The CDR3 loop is CASSLLDEQFF. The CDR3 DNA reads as TGTGCCAGCAGCTTACTAGATGAGCAGTTCTTC.

The CDR3: CATQIGGTVPYEQYF. The CDR3, as DNA: TGTGCCACCCAGATAGGGGGGACGGTTCCCTACGAGCAGTACTTC. This chain uses TRBV6-5 with TRBJ2-7; TRBD1 or TRBD2 may be the D gene (6 bases each). V shed 10 bases and J shed 2 bases, with 21 bases lying between them. The germline gives CDR1 MNHEY, CDR2 SVGAGI. CDR3 size: 15 residues.

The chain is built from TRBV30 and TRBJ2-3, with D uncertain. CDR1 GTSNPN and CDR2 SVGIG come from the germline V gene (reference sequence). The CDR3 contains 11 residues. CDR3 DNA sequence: TGTGCACAATTAGGCACAGATACGCAGTATTTT. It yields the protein CAQLGTDTQYF.

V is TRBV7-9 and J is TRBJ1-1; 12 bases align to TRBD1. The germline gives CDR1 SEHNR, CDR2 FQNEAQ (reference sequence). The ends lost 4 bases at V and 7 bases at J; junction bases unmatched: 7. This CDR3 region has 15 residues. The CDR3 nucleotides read TGTGCCAGCAGCTACCGGGACAGGGGGCTCGGTGAAGCTTTCTTT. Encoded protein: CASSYRDRGLGEAFF.

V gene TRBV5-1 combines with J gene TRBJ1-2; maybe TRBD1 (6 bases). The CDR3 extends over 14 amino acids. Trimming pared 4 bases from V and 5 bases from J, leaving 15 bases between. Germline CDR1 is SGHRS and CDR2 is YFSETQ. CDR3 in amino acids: CASSPNRRGYGYTF. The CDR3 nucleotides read TGCGCCAGCAGCCCGAACCGGAGGGGGTATGGCTACACCTTC.

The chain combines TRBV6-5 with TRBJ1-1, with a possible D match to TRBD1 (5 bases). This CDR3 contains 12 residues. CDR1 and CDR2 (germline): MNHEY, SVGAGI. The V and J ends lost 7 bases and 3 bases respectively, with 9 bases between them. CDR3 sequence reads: CASTGFDTEAFF. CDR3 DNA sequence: TGTGCCAGCACAGGGTTCGACACTGAAGCTTTCTTT.